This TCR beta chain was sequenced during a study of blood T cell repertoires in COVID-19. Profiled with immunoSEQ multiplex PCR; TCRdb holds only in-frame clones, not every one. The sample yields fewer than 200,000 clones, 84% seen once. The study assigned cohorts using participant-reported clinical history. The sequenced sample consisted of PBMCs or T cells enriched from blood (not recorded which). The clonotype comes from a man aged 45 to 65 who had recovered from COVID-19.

The CDR3 sequence is CASIAGENTGELFF. DNA of the CDR3: TGTGCCAGCATAGCGGGCGAGAACACCGGGGAGCTGTTTTTT. The chain combines TRBV2 with TRBJ2-2; TRBD2 matches at 7 bases. Germline V gene lookup returns CDR1 SNHLY and CDR2 FYNNEI. Trimming at V came to 7 bases and at J to 1 base, leaving 3 bases not matched to a gene. The CDR3 length is 14 residues.